This T cell receptor (beta chain) came from a study of cytomegalovirus exposure and HLA in healthy donors. Study-level background: Early released data had around 79 million unique TCRs, all coming from HLA-typed donors.

The PCR made use of 60 Vbeta and 13 Jbeta primers. The table came from immunoSEQ multiplex PCR; TCRdb's copy has only in-frame clones and leaves some out. This table has roughly 78,000 clones, about 64% appearing once. As to this clone: Its antigen is not identified.

This CDR3 spans 15 amino acids. V trimming: 3 bases; J trimming: 5 bases; junction bases outside the gene matches: 5. Germline lookup yields CDR1 MGHRA and CDR2 YSYEKL. Regarding the study as a whole: Rarity characterized most TCR sequences, yet some public TCRs appeared in many donors. Later work associated 17,000 or so TCR beta sequences with HLA alleles at 0.05 false discovery rate.

This TCR was sampled from a young man in good health and CMV-seropositive. Sequenced input: PBMCs. The chain joins TRBV4-1 to TRBJ2-4; TRBD2 aligns across 9 bases. The CDR3, as DNA: TGCGCCAGCAGCCAGTATAGCGGGAGCGAAAACATTCAGTACTTC. Protein product: CASSQYSGSENIQYF.